A selection of T cell receptor beta chains follows, all from one sample in a study of technical replicates of blood from a few donors. Data came from immunoSEQ multiplex PCR; TCRdb stores just in-frame clones and leaves some out. The table has 100,000 or so clones, 95% seen once; the top ten hold 0.2% to 0.25%. The specimen was T cells isolated from PBMCs. These receptors all come from a human donor in good health. Each CDR3 is given with its conserved first and last residue. D genes are given only for firm matches. Only part of the rows carry a size: once, few, many, or a class if the clone is expanded.

j_call	v_call	d_call	clone_size	cdr3_aa	cdr3_nt
TRBJ2-4	TRBV7-9	TRBD1	-	CASSARTGDDWHIQYF	TGTGCCAGCAGCGCCAGGACAGGGGATGATTGGCACATTCAGTACTTC
TRBJ1-1	TRBV5-4	-	-	CASSLPGATEAFF	TGTGCCAGCAGCTTGCCAGGGGCCACTGAAGCTTTCTTT
TRBJ2-7	TRBV6-5	-	-	CASSYSSGPYEQYF	TGTGCCAGCAGTTACTCCAGCGGACCCTACGAGCAGTACTTC
TRBJ1-4	TRBV7-9	-	-	CASSLPGMDEKLFF	TGTGCCAGCAGCTTACCGGGAATGGATGAAAAACTGTTTTTT
TRBJ2-2	TRBV25-1	-	-	CATAWGSNTGELFF	TGTGCCACAGCCTGGGGCTCGAACACCGGGGAGCTGTTTTTT
TRBJ2-7	TRBV14	TRBD1	-	CASSQGVGQGPAHEQYF	TGTGCCAGCAGCCAGGGGGTGGGACAGGGGCCGGCCCACGAGCAGTACTTC
TRBJ2-1	TRBV5-4	TRBD2	-	CASSMSGGEQFF	TGTGCCAGCAGCATGAGCGGGGGTGAGCAGTTCTTC
TRBJ2-5	TRBV5-4	-	-	CASSLQRVGETQYF	TGTGCCAGCAGCTTGCAGCGGGTTGGGGAGACCCAGTACTTC
TRBJ2-2	TRBV2	-	-	CASSVAANTGELFF	TGTGCCAGCAGTGTCGCAGCGAACACCGGGGAGCTGTTTTTT
TRBJ1-3	TRBV5-4	-	-	CASSLGTDRSGNTIYF	TGTGCCAGCAGCTTGGGTACAGACCGCTCTGGAAACACCATATATTTT
TRBJ2-3	TRBV4-1	-	-	CASSQDFGGGSTDTQYF	TGCGCCAGCAGCCAAGATTTCGGGGGAGGAAGCACAGATACGCAGTATTTT
TRBJ2-5	TRBV7-9	TRBD1	-	CASRAQGALEETQYF	TGTGCCAGCAGAGCTCAGGGGGCGTTGGAAGAGACCCAGTACTTC
TRBJ1-1	TRBV30	-	-	CAWNRVGTEAFF	TGTGCCTGGAACAGGGTGGGCACTGAAGCTTTCTTT
TRBJ1-2	TRBV27	TRBD1	-	CASSPTPGQNYGYTF	TGTGCCAGCAGTCCCACCCCGGGACAGAACTATGGCTACACCTTC
TRBJ2-2	TRBV7-2	-	medium-sized	CASSIDRPLANTGELFF	TGTGCCAGCAGCATCGACAGGCCCCTCGCGAACACCGGGGAGCTGTTTTTT
TRBJ2-7	TRBV15	TRBD1	-	CATGQGMAEQYF	TGTGCCACAGGACAGGGGATGGCGGAGCAGTACTTC
TRBJ1-4	TRBV7-8	TRBD1	-	CASSPRTGRKLFF	TGTGCCAGCAGCCCCAGGACAGGGAGAAAACTGTTTTTT
TRBJ2-3	TRBV11-1	-	-	CASSPRESAQYF	TGTGCCAGCAGCCCACGGGAGTCAGCGCAGTATTTT
TRBJ2-1	TRBV27	TRBD2	-	CASSFLSRTSGPNAGEQFF	TGTGCCAGCAGTTTTTTGAGTAGGACTAGCGGGCCAAACGCAGGCGAGCAGTTCTTC
TRBJ2-1	TRBV28	TRBD2	-	CASSLSIAGGHEQFF	TGTGCCAGCAGTTTATCAATTGCGGGAGGGCATGAGCAGTTCTTC